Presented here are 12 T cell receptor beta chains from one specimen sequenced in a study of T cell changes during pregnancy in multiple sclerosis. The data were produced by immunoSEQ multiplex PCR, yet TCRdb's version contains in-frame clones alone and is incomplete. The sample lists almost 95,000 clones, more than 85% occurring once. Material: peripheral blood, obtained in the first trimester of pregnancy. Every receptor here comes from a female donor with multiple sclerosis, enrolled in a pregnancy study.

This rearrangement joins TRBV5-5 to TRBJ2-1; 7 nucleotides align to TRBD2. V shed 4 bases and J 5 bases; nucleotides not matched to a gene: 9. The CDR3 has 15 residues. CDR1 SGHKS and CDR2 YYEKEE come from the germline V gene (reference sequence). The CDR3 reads CASSHTTSLHNEQFF. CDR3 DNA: TGTGCCAGCAGCCATACGACTAGCCTTCACAATGAGCAGTTCTTC. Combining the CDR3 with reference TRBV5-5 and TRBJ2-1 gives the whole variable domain DAGVTQSPTHLIKTRGQQVTLRCSPISGHKSVSWYQQVLGQGPQFIFQYYEKEERGRGNFPDRFSARQFPNYSSELNVNALLLGDSALYLCASSHTTSLHNEQFFGPGTRLTVL.

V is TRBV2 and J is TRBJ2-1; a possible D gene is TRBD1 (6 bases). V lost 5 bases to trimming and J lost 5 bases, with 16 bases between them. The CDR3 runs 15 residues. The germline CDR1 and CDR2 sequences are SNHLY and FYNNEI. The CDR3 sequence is CASSPQGHGHNEQFF. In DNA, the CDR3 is TGTGCCAGCAGTCCGCAGGGGCACGGTCACAATGAGCAGTTCTTC.

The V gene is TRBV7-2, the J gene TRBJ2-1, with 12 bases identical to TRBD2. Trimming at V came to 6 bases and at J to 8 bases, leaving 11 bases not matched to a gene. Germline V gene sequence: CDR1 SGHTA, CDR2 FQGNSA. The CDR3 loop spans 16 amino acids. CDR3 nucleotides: TGTGCCAGCAGGGTAGGGACTAGCGGGCGAGGGGATGAGCAGTTCTTC. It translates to CASRVGTSGRGDEQFF.

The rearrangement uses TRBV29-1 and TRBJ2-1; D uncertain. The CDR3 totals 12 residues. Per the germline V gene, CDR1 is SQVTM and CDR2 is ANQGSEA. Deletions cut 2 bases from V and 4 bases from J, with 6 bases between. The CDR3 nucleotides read TGCAGCGTTGAAACAGCTTACAATGAGCAGTTCTTC. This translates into CSVETAYNEQFF.

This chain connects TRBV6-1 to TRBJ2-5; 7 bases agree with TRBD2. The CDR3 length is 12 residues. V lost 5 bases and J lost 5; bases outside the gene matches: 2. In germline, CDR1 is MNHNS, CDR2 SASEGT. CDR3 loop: CASSLSGETQYF. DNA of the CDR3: TGTGCCAGCAGTCTTAGCGGGGAGACCCAGTACTTC.

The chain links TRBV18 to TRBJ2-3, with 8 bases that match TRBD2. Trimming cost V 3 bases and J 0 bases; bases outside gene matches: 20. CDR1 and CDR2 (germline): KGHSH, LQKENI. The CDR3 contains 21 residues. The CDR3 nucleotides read TGTGCCAGCTCACCTTCACGGGCCAGCGGGAGAAGGGGAGGTAGCACAGATACGCAGTATTTT. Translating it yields CASSPSRASGRRGGSTDTQYF. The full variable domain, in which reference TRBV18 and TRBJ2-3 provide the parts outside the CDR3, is NAGVMQNPRHLVRRRGQEARLRCSPMKGHSHVYWYRQLPEEGLKFMVYLQKENIIDESGMPKERFSAEFPKEGPSILRIQQVVRGDSAAYFCASSPSRASGRRGGSTDTQYFGPGTRLTVL.

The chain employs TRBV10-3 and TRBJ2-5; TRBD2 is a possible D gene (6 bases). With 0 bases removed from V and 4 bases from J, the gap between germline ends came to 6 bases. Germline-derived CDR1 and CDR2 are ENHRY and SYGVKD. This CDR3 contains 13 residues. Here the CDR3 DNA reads TGTGCCATCAGTGAGTCCGGGGGAGAGACCCAGTACTTC. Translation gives CAISESGGETQYF.

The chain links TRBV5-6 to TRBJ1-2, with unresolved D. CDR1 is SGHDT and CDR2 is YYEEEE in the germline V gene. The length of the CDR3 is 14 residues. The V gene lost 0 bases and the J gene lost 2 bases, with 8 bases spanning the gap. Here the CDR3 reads CASSLVGENYGYTF. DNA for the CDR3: TGTGCCAGCAGCTTGGTCGGAGAGAACTATGGCTACACCTTC.

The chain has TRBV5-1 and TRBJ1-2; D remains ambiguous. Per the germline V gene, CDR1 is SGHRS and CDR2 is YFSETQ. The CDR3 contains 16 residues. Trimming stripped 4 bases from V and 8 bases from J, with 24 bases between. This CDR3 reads CASSPGLGSQIGGYTF. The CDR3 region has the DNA TGCGCCAGCAGCCCCGGACTGGGCTCCCAAATAGGAGGCTACACCTTC.

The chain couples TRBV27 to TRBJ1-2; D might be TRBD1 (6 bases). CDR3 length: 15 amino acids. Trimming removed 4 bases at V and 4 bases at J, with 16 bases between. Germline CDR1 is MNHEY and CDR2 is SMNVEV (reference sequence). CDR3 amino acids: CASSSWTEGSYGYTF. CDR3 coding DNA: TGTGCCAGCAGTTCCTGGACAGAGGGAAGCTATGGCTACACCTTC.

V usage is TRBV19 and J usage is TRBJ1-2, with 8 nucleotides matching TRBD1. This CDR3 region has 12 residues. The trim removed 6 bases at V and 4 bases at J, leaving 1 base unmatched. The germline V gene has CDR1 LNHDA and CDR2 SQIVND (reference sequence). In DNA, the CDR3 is TGTGCCAGTAGAACAGGGGGCTATGGCTACACCTTC. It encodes CASRTGGYGYTF.

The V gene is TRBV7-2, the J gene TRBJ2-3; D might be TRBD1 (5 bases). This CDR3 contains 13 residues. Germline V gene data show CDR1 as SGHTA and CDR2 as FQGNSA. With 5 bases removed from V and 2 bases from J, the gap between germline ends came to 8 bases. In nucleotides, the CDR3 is TGTGCCAGCAGCCCCAGGGTCACAGATACGCAGTATTTT. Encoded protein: CASSPRVTDTQYF.